Below, 31 T cell receptor beta chains from the same sample are listed, as sequenced in a study of cytomegalovirus exposure and HLA in healthy donors. Profiled with immunoSEQ multiplex PCR; TCRdb holds only in-frame clones, not every one. The sample holds about 120,000 clones, 85% seen once. Sequenced material: PBMCs. The source is a woman between 25 and 40 years old in good health and CMV-seronegative.

This chain connects TRBV11-2 to TRBJ2-7; the D gene is possibly TRBD1 (5 bases). Trimming removed 1 base at V and 5 bases at J, with 21 bases between. Germline CDR1 SGHAT, CDR2 FQNNGV. CDR3 length: 17 residues. The CDR3, as DNA: TGTGCCAGCAGCTTAGGGTGGGGCGGCCGGGCTCTGAACGAGCAGTACTTC. Encoded protein: CASSLGWGGRALNEQYF.

The gene calls are TRBV27 and TRBJ2-3; weak D call: TRBD1 (5 bases). Trimming removed 6 bases at V and 1 base at J, with 11 bases between. Per germline, CDR1 MNHEY and CDR2 SMNVEV (reference sequence). The CDR3 extends over 14 amino acids. The CDR3 region is CASSNRWGTDTQYF. The CDR3 bases are TGTGCCAGCAGCAACAGGTGGGGCACAGATACGCAGTATTTT.

V gene TRBV5-4 combines with J gene TRBJ1-1, with 8 bases fitting TRBD1. Trimming removed 1 base from V and 1 base from J; junction bases left unmatched: 6. The CDR3 extends over 16 amino acids. Germline CDR1 SGHNT, CDR2 YYREEE (reference sequence). In DNA, the CDR3 is TGTGCCAGCAGCTTGCCGGGGACAGGCCCGAACACTGAAGCTTTCTTT. Amino acid sequence: CASSLPGTGPNTEAFF.

The rearrangement joins TRBV2 to TRBJ2-7, with 9 bases aligning to TRBD1. Germline V gene data show CDR1 as SNHLY and CDR2 as FYNNEI. CDR3 size: 17 residues. V trimming: 6 bases; J trimming: 3 bases; junction bases outside the gene matches: 15. The CDR3 protein is CASREPGQGLFGYEQYF. DNA of the CDR3: TGTGCCAGCAGAGAACCGGGACAGGGTTTGTTTGGCTACGAGCAGTACTTC.

The V gene is TRBV2, the J gene TRBJ2-5; D may be TRBD1 (5 bases). CDR1 is SNHLY and CDR2 is FYNNEI in the germline V gene. V was clipped by 3 bases and J by 12 bases, with 14 bases between them. The CDR3 is made up of 12 amino acids. In DNA, the CDR3 is TGTGCCAGCAGTGAGGGGCAGGTTTGGGAGTACTTC. Translating gives CASSEGQVWEYF.

The rearrangement uses TRBV4-1 and TRBJ2-1; 7 nucleotides align to TRBD2. Trimming cost V 5 bases and J 5 bases; bases outside gene matches: 12. The CDR3 is 16 residues long. From germline, CDR1 is MGHRA and CDR2 YSYEKL. The CDR3, as DNA: TGCGCCAGCAGCTCCTGGACTAGTCGGGGGGACAATGAGCAGTTCTTC. Translation: CASSSWTSRGDNEQFF.

This clone was seen just once. This chain uses TRBV30 with TRBJ2-3; 10 bases fit TRBD2. V shed 5 bases and J 6 bases; nucleotides not matched to a gene: 5. The CDR3 runs 13 residues. Germline CDR1 GTSNPN, CDR2 SVGIG (reference sequence). The CDR3: CAWGAGGLDTQYF. The CDR3 nucleotides read TGTGCCTGGGGAGCGGGGGGGTTGGATACGCAGTATTTT.

The chain links TRBV6-6 to TRBJ2-7; D is unresolved. The CDR3 length is 13 residues. Per germline, CDR1 MNHNY and CDR2 SVGAGI (reference sequence). The V end lost 4 bases, the J end lost 4 bases, and 11 bases lay between the germline ends. CDR3: CASSSSTVYEQYF. The DNA for the CDR3 is TGTGCCAGCAGTTCCTCGACTGTTTACGAGCAGTACTTC.

The chain joins TRBV7-9 to TRBJ2-5; 9 positions match TRBD2. The V segment lost 3 bases and the J segment 1 base; nucleotides outside the gene matches: 9. CDR1 and CDR2 (germline): SEHNR, FQNEAQ (reference sequence). The CDR3 is 17 amino acids. CDR3 protein: CASSLVPSGGPQETQYF. CDR3 coding DNA: TGTGCCAGCAGCTTGGTACCGAGCGGGGGGCCCCAAGAGACCCAGTACTTC.

V is TRBV25-1 and J is TRBJ2-1; 8 bases match TRBD1. The CDR3 is 16 residues long. After removal of 2 bases from V and 9 bases from J, the junction contained 12 bases not matched to a gene. Germline-derived CDR1 and CDR2 are MGHDK and SYGVNS. CDR3 residues: CASSERGQAPGGEQFF. DNA of the CDR3: TGTGCCAGCAGTGAAAGGGGACAGGCGCCCGGGGGTGAGCAGTTCTTC.

V and J are TRBV7-6 and TRBJ2-3; 8 nucleotides match TRBD2. Germline values: CDR1 SGHVS, CDR2 FNYEAQ. CDR3 length: 15 residues. V shed 5 bases and J 3 bases; nucleotides not matched to a gene: 7. Here the CDR3 reads CASSQPGGATDTQYF. CDR3 sequence (DNA): TGTGCCAGCAGCCAGCCGGGGGGGGCTACAGATACGCAGTATTTT.

This clone appeared a single time. The chain couples TRBV7-6 to TRBJ1-6; 11 bases align to TRBD1. V lost 8 bases and J lost 10; bases outside the gene matches: 13. CDR1 and CDR2 from the germline V gene are SGHVS and FNYEAQ. The CDR3 is 16 amino acids. DNA for the CDR3: TGTGCCAGCTCTCCGGGACGGGACAGGGGGAAGTCACCCCTCCACTTT. Amino acid sequence: CASSPGRDRGKSPLHF.

In this sample, this clone turned up once. Here the CDR3 DNA reads TGTGCCAGCAGCTTAAACACAGGAATGGCATCCTACAATGAGCAGTTCTTC. It encodes CASSLNTGMASYNEQFF. J is TRBJ2-1 and V is TRBV7-3; weak D call: TRBD1 (5 bases). Germline V CDR1 and CDR2: SGHTA, FQGTGA. The V end was cut by 1 base, the J end by 1 base, with 14 bases between. CDR3 length: 17 residues.

V is TRBV27 and J is TRBJ2-7, with 9 bases identical to TRBD2. This CDR3 spans 17 amino acids. V lost 1 base to trimming and J lost 5 bases; unmatched junction nucleotides: 12. Germline V gene data show CDR1 as MNHEY and CDR2 as SMNVEV (reference sequence). The CDR3 reads CASSLYFGGGAVNEQYF. The CDR3 nucleotides read TGTGCCAGCAGTTTATATTTTGGCGGGGGGGCCGTTAACGAGCAGTACTTC.

The chain recombines TRBV19 with TRBJ2-1; 13 bases align to TRBD2. The CDR3 extends over 20 amino acids. Losses at the gene ends were 2 bases for V and 0 bases for J; bases not matched to a gene: 10. Germline loops: CDR1 LNHDA, CDR2 SQIVND (reference sequence). CDR3 protein: CASSIRPPRLAGGSYNEQFF. The CDR3 nucleotides read TGTGCCAGTAGTATAAGGCCCCCGAGACTAGCGGGGGGCTCCTACAATGAGCAGTTCTTC.

The chain recombines TRBV5-5 with TRBJ1-1; no clear D. The CDR3 is made up of 14 amino acids. Germline CDR1 SGHKS, CDR2 YYEKEE (reference sequence). V lost 4 bases to trimming and J lost 2 bases, with 12 bases between them. The CDR3 sequence: CASSILVTNTEAFF. The DNA of the CDR3 is TGTGCCAGCAGCATCCTTGTCACAAACACTGAAGCTTTCTTT. Drawing the rest from reference TRBV5-5 and TRBJ1-1, the complete variable domain is DAGVTQSPTHLIKTRGQQVTLRCSPISGHKSVSWYQQVLGQGPQFIFQYYEKEERGRGNFPDRFSARQFPNYSSELNVNALLLGDSALYLCASSILVTNTEAFFGQGTRLTVV.

The gene calls are TRBV7-8 and TRBJ1-5; a weak D match, TRBD1 (5 bases). Germline lookup yields CDR1 SGHVS and CDR2 FQNEAQ. The CDR3 consists of 15 residues. V lost 5 bases to trimming and J lost 2 bases, with 13 bases between them. DNA for the CDR3: TGTGCCAGCAGCCAACAGGTCTCAGGCAATCAGCCCCAGCATTTT. Translating it yields CASSQQVSGNQPQHF.

This clone showed up just once. The V call is TRBV30, the J call TRBJ1-1; 9 bases fit TRBD1. The germline gives CDR1 GTSNPN, CDR2 SVGIG (reference sequence). This CDR3 is built from 13 residues. Trimming cost V 3 bases and J 4 bases; bases outside gene matches: 3. This CDR3 is CAWSDRGTTEAFF. CDR3 sequence (DNA): TGTGCCTGGAGCGACAGGGGGACCACTGAAGCTTTCTTT.

The chain employs TRBV5-4 and TRBJ2-3, with a weak D call TRBD2 (7 bases). This CDR3 region has 13 residues. Per germline, CDR1 SGHNT and CDR2 YYREEE (reference sequence). Between the trimmed V and J ends, which lost 5 bases and 6 bases, there was a span of 13 bases. Written as DNA, the CDR3 is TGTGCCAGCAGGAGGGCGGGGGCCGATACGCAGTATTTT. It yields the protein CASRRAGADTQYF.

The J gene is TRBJ2-2, the V gene TRBV7-2; 7 nucleotides agree with TRBD2. CDR1 SGHTA and CDR2 FQGNSA come from the germline V gene. With V trimmed by 4 bases and J by 1 base, 6 bases remained unmatched. This CDR3 has 16 amino acids. The CDR3 DNA is TGTGCCAGCAGCTCCTCAGCGGGGAGGAACACCGGGGAGCTGTTTTTT. Its translation is CASSSSAGRNTGELFF.

Of note for this clone: Other nucleotide sequences in the sample specify the same CDR3. The chain couples TRBV9 to TRBJ2-7, with TRBD1 identical over 7 bases. The CDR3 is 15 amino acids. Germline loops: CDR1 SGDLS, CDR2 YYNGEE. V lost 0 bases and J lost 0; bases outside the gene matches: 3. CDR3 loop: CASSVGGDSSYEQYF. CDR3 nucleotides: TGTGCCAGCAGCGTAGGAGGGGACAGCTCCTACGAGCAGTACTTC.

The chain links TRBV9 to TRBJ1-6, with D maybe TRBD1 (5 bases). Trimming removed 4 bases from V and 6 bases from J, with 14 bases in between. The CDR3 runs 15 residues. The V gene's germline CDR1 is SGDLS and CDR2 YYNGEE. Written as DNA, the CDR3 is TGTGCCAGCAGCCTCTATGACAGCCTTAATTCACCCCTCCACTTT. Translated: CASSLYDSLNSPLHF.

The chain uses TRBV11-3 and TRBJ1-2; tentative D call: TRBD1 (6 bases). In germline, CDR1 is SGHNT, CDR2 YENEEA. The CDR3 has 15 amino acids. V lost 4 bases and J 5 bases, leaving 17 bases between the germline ends. The DNA for the CDR3 is TGTGCCAGCAGCTCCTGGGACACGGGGACGTATGGCTACACCTTC. Translation: CASSSWDTGTYGYTF.

The rearrangement joins TRBV19 to TRBJ2-7; D is perhaps TRBD2 (6 bases). Trimming took off 4 bases at V and 4 bases at J, with 14 bases between the two ends. The CDR3 is 14 amino acids. The germline V gene has CDR1 LNHDA and CDR2 SQIVND (reference sequence). CDR3 coding DNA: TGTGCCAGTAGTACTGCTGGGGGGTCTTACGAGCAGTACTTC. This gives the protein CASSTAGGSYEQYF.

V gene TRBV30 combines with J gene TRBJ1-4, with 7 nucleotides matching TRBD1. The CDR3 runs 13 residues. Trimming took 2 bases from V and 7 from J; bases not matched to a gene: 4. Germline V gene data show CDR1 as GTSNPN and CDR2 as SVGIG (reference sequence). Written as DNA, the CDR3 is TGTGCCTGGAGTAAGAGGGGGCTTGAAAAACTGTTTTTT. Amino acids: CAWSKRGLEKLFF.

This clone showed up just a few times. The rearrangement uses TRBV7-8 and TRBJ1-5; 9 bases map to TRBD1. With 3 bases clipped from V and 2 bases from J, the junction kept 8 bases outside the gene matches. Germline V gene data show CDR1 as SGHVS and CDR2 as FQNEAQ. This CDR3 spans 17 amino acids. The CDR3 loop is CASSFDSGQGRNQPQHF. The CDR3 DNA is TGTGCCAGCAGCTTTGATTCGGGACAGGGACGCAATCAGCCCCAGCATTTT.

The chain joins TRBV5-4 to TRBJ1-1; D call uncertain. The CDR3 covers 15 residues. V shed 0 bases and J shed 1 base, with 10 bases lying between them. Looked up from germline, CDR1 is SGHNT and CDR2 is YYREEE (reference sequence). The CDR3 here is CASSLGGHGNTEAFF. CDR3 nucleotide sequence: TGTGCCAGCAGCTTGGGAGGGCACGGGAACACTGAAGCTTTCTTT.

The J gene is TRBJ1-1, the V gene TRBV6-1; 7 nucleotides align to TRBD1. Per germline, CDR1 MNHNS and CDR2 SASEGT. After removal of 1 base from V and 1 base from J, the junction contained 9 bases not matched to a gene. The CDR3 runs to 17 residues. The CDR3 sequence is CASSEGSGQLENTEAFF. The CDR3 coding sequence is TGTGCCAGCAGTGAAGGATCGGGACAGTTAGAGAACACTGAAGCTTTCTTT.

This chain uses TRBV7-9 with TRBJ1-5; D perhaps matches TRBD1 (5 bases). V lost 1 base and J lost 1, with 5 bases in between. Germline assignment: CDR1 SEHNR and CDR2 FQNEAQ (reference sequence). The CDR3 extends over 14 amino acids. CDR3 sequence: CASSLEGSNQPQHF. The DNA of the CDR3 is TGTGCCAGCAGCTTAGAGGGGAGCAATCAGCCCCAGCATTTT. The complete variable domain, with remaining parts taken from reference TRBV7-9 and TRBJ1-5, reads DTGVSQNPRHKITKRGQNVTFRCDPISEHNRLYWYRQTLGQGPEFLTYFQNEAQLEKSRLLSDRFSAERPKGSFSTLEIQRTEQGDSAMYLCASSLEGSNQPQHFGDGTRLSIL.

The chain employs TRBV27 and TRBJ2-5; D may be TRBD2 (6 bases). Deletions cut 5 bases from V and 2 bases from J, with 12 bases between. The CDR3 totals 14 residues. Germline CDR1 and CDR2: MNHEY and SMNVEV (reference sequence). DNA of the CDR3: TGTGCCAGCAGTCCTGGGGGGTCTCAAGAGACCCAGTACTTC. Its protein is CASSPGGSQETQYF.

The DNA of the CDR3 is TGCGCCAGCAGCCAAGGGAGTAGCGGGGGGTTAAACATTCAGTACTTC. This encodes CASSQGSSGGLNIQYF. This chain uses TRBV4-3 with TRBJ2-4; 10 bases are a match to TRBD2. The CDR3 totals 16 residues. Germline values: CDR1 LGHNA, CDR2 YSLEER. V was clipped by 1 base and J by 6 bases; unmatched bases: 6.